The rows below give T cell receptor beta chains drawn from one sample of a study of blood T cell repertoires in COVID-19. Generated by immunoSEQ multiplex PCR, the TCRdb table keeps only in-frame clones and is missing some. The profile shows 100,000 to 130,000 clones, 88% of them singletons. The sequencing input was peripheral blood. The receptors were sampled from a human donor in a cohort sampled during active COVID-19. Both conserved end residues are trimmed from each CDR3. Fields, in order: CDR3 protein, V gene.

SVEVLAGVGEQF	TRBV29-1
ASSTGTGSTDTQY	TRBV28
ASSPRQGAGYTEAF	TRBV18
ASSSRTGLRPETQY	TRBV18
SVGGGTEAF	TRBV29-1
ASSAGTSGPKGEQF	TRBV5-1
ASSRLAGALWNEQF	TRBV27
ASSPRSSYEQY	TRBV5-1
ASSPPTGFNGYT	TRBV28
ASSEASGGAGELF	TRBV6-1
ASSSQTPGPNEKLF	TRBV7-9
ASSPSRQGFPYEQY	TRBV19
ASSYLGGEPYNEQF	TRBV6-5
ASSPAYAGGPTDTQY	TRBV27
ASSLYPSSYEQY	TRBV27
ASSFQGQGWNEQF	TRBV6-5
ASSVGGYGRTNTEAF	TRBV9
ASSKGGTSWEQY	TRBV21-1
ASSLFDLGNTGELF	TRBV5-1
ASSYGTGWNYGYT	TRBV28
SAQGTWETQY	TRBV29-1
ASSRGTVSSTDTQY	TRBV14
ASSSFHYEQF	TRBV27
ASSLIGERGQETQY	TRBV7-6
ASSQSVAQETQY	TRBV4-1
ASSKLLAPETQY	TRBV7-8
ASSVPASSQY	TRBV6-2/TRBV6-3
ASITLGLVKQNEGYEQY	TRBV2
ASSYSYGRGAYEQY	TRBV6-5
ASSQISWGQNYGYT	TRBV4-1
AWSETSGYNEQF	TRBV30
ASSEQGARYT	TRBV12-1
ASSQDSREWGTDTQY	TRBV3-1/TRBV3-2
ASSQDSARNQPQH	TRBV3-1/TRBV3-2
ASSPGQGNSPLH	TRBV5-1
SVDEGDEKLF	TRBV29-1
ASSRDTGTGSGLNYEQY	TRBV3-1/TRBV3-2
ASSGQGTETQY	TRBV2
ASSAPRNRGGGELF	TRBV7-2
ASSEPPRGQPQH	TRBV2
ASSPHGGDTDTQY	TRBV11-2
ASSYGAGTGELF	TRBV6-5
ASSPTTGDRTGELF	TRBV7-9
ASSLFQGGRVNYGYT	TRBV27
ASSRQGQVGGDTQY	TRBV19
ASGPLSGGLSYEQY	TRBV12-5
ASSVRDRATNEKLF	TRBV9
ASHRLAGAQETQY	TRBV6-5
ASRSSGNEQF	TRBV5-4
ASSPRSREQF	TRBV27
ASKVGVTFSGNTIY	TRBV27
ASSLVLNEQGENTGELF	TRBV13
ASSLLGAGYQETQY	TRBV5-4
ASPVGGVGRETQY	TRBV9